The clone carrying this T cell receptor (beta chain) was seen a handful of times. What it binds is not known. This entry is derived from a study of T cells in localized non-small cell lung cancer. Findings of the study overall: Multi-region tumor sequencing was not done, so intratumor heterogeneity could not be excluded. Higher T cell density in the blood was associated with longer overall survival, whereas higher adjacent-lung clonality associated with shorter survival.

Generated by immunoSEQ multiplex PCR, the TCRdb table keeps only in-frame clones and is missing some. Of fewer than 60,000 clones in the sample, about 80% were seen once. The length of the CDR3 is 12 residues. CDR1 and CDR2 from the germline V gene are MNHEY and SVGAGI. V was clipped by 6 bases and J by 12 bases, with 17 bases between them. The rearrangement uses TRBV6-5 and TRBJ1-2; D not resolved. The starting material was peripheral blood, obtained before any cancer treatment. This receptor was obtained from a female donor at least 60 years old with stage II squamous cell lung carcinoma. The CDR3 DNA reads TGTGCCAGCAGGACGCCGGGTGGCCAACACACCTTC. Translation gives CASRTPGGQHTF.